This T cell receptor beta chain emerged from a study of Ad26.COV2.S vaccination and SARS-CoV-2 variants. Whole-study context: Ad26.COV2.S given intramuscularly, once or twice 56 days apart.

The CDR3 sequence is 15 residues long. V shed 6 bases, J shed 6 bases, and the junction held 12 bases outside the gene matches. Germline values: CDR1 MNHEY, CDR2 SVGAGI. Study results and limitations: The authors reported substantial breadth in spike-specific CD8+ and CD4+ T cell responses after vaccination.

A note on this clone: Its matching antigen is unknown.

Only in-frame clones appear in the TCRdb table, and some are missing; sequencing was by immunoSEQ multiplex PCR. The sample lists 290,000 or so clones; more than 75% were seen once. Treatment here: about 20 received Ad26.COV2.S at low or high dose, single or two shots; a few received placebo; per-sample allocation not given. Collection of the samples took place on day 63 after the first injection of vaccine or placebo. Cohort 1b enrolled adults aged 18-55 years in Boston. Vaccination used an Ad26 vector expressing Wuhan-strain SARS-CoV-2 spike. The sample consisted of peripheral blood, taken in a trial of Ad26.COV2.S vaccine versus placebo. The J gene is TRBJ2-7, the V gene TRBV6-5, with TRBD1 matching 9 bases. The sequence was obtained from a person aged 18-60 years who received the Ad26.COV2.S COVID-19 vaccine or a placebo. The CDR3 DNA reads as TGTGCCAGCAGGGAGAGTAACAGGGGGCGCAGCGAGCAGTACTTC. Amino acid sequence: CASRESNRGRSEQYF.